This T cell receptor beta chain was recovered during a study of identical twins. Via MiXCR, TCRdb re-called the 5' RACE reads, giving one row per CDR3 protein. Found here are approximately 210,000 distinct CDR3 sequences, approximately 15% of them singletons; the top ten hold around two fifths. The CDR3 consists of 15 residues. Per germline, CDR1 DFQATT and CDR2 SNEGSKA (reference sequence). V lost 0 bases and J 3 bases, leaving 14 bases between the germline ends. This same sample was also taken into another study, of T cells expressing NK-cell markers.

Sequenced material: CD8+ T cells sorted from blood. This sequence was found in a woman aged 18-29 years in good health. The chain couples TRBV20-1 to TRBJ1-2, with TRBD1 as a possible D gene (5 bases). CDR3 DNA: TGCAGTGCTAGAGATCGTCGGGGCTCCTACTATGGCTACACCTTC. It encodes CSARDRRGSYYGYTF.